This TCR beta chain appears in the sequencing data of a study of graft-versus-host responses after intestinal transplantation. Study information: For approximately 3 years after anti-thymocyte globulin induction, all recipients took tacrolimus and steroids.

The CDR3 spans 16 residues. Per germline, CDR1 SGDLS and CDR2 YYNGEE. V lost 2 bases to trimming and J lost 6 bases; unmatched junction nucleotides: 9. The assay was immunoSEQ multiplex PCR, and TCRdb's table has in-frame clones only and misses some. The table includes about 110,000 clones, approximately 94% detected once. About this clone itself: Its antigen is currently unknown.

This chain uses TRBV9 with TRBJ2-2; 8 bases line up with TRBD2. The starting material was unstimulated CD4+ T cells sorted from spleen or lymph node cells, obtained before transplant. The TCR sequence derives from a human donor who was the organ donor for an intestinal transplant. CDR3 amino acids: CASSVSSGSLPGELFF. For the CDR3, the DNA is TGTGCCAGCAGCGTCTCCAGCGGGAGCCTTCCCGGGGAGCTGTTTTTT.